The next 19 T cell receptor beta chains were all read from a single sample in a study of blood T cell repertoires in COVID-19. Assay used: immunoSEQ multiplex PCR; TCRdb lists only in-frame clones, some missing. The table shows under 350,000 clones, with 80% to 90% occurring only once. Sequencing was done on a sample of PBMCs or T cells enriched from blood (not recorded which). The receptors derive from a man aged 25-45 years who had recovered from COVID-19.

This sequence joins TRBV5-4 and TRBJ1-6, with no clear D. The CDR3 loop spans 13 amino acids. Germline values: CDR1 SGHNT, CDR2 YYREEE (reference sequence). Deletions cut 4 bases from V and 9 bases from J, with 11 bases between. Here the CDR3 reads CASSPTPSSPLHF. The CDR3 DNA sequence: TGTGCCAGCAGCCCAACCCCCAGTTCACCCCTCCACTTT.

The chain links TRBV7-9 to TRBJ1-5; weak D call: TRBD1 (5 bases). The CDR3 sequence is 19 residues long. Germline loops: CDR1 SEHNR, CDR2 FQNEAQ (reference sequence). V lost 4 bases and J 2 bases, leaving 24 bases between the germline ends. The DNA of the CDR3 is TGTGCCAGCAGCTCGGCCAGCCTCCGGGGGTCGGGTGGCAATCAGCCCCAGCATTTT. As protein: CASSSASLRGSGGNQPQHF. The full variable domain, completed using reference TRBV7-9 and TRBJ1-5, is DTGVSQNPRHKITKRGQNVTFRCDPISEHNRLYWYRQTLGQGPEFLTYFQNEAQLEKSRLLSDRFSAERPKGSFSTLEIQRTEQGDSAMYLCASSSASLRGSGGNQPQHFGDGTRLSIL.

This chain connects TRBV6-4 to TRBJ2-7; tentative D call: TRBD2 (6 bases). Looked up from germline, CDR1 is MRHNA and CDR2 is SNTAGT. V was shortened by 2 bases and J by 3 bases, with 11 bases between the two germline ends. The CDR3 has 14 amino acids. This CDR3 reads CASSDRGRIYEQYF. The CDR3 nucleotides are TGTGCCAGCAGTGACCGAGGGAGGATCTACGAGCAGTACTTC.

The chain links TRBV5-6 to TRBJ2-2; 8 nucleotides align to TRBD2. The germline CDR1 and CDR2 sequences are SGHDT and YYEEEE. V was pared by 4 bases and J by 6 bases, with 5 bases of the junction left unmatched. This CDR3 region has 14 residues. The CDR3 nucleotides read TGTGCCAGCAGCCCCGCAGCGGGGGCCGGGGAGCTGTTTTTT. This sequence encodes CASSPAAGAGELFF.

Points on this clone: The identical CDR3 is also encoded by other nucleotide sequences in the sample. This rearrangement joins TRBV11-3 to TRBJ1-2; D may be TRBD1 (5 bases). The CDR3 spans 12 residues. Germline V gene sequence: CDR1 SGHNT, CDR2 YENEEA. V shed 1 base and J shed 8 bases, with 8 bases lying between them. DNA of the CDR3: TGTGCCAGCAGCTTAGGGACATACGGCTACACCTTC. Translating it yields CASSLGTYGYTF.

The chain combines TRBV21-1 with TRBJ2-1; the D call of TRBD1 is as the table states it, not checked on the DNA. TRBV21-1 is a listed pseudogene. This CDR3 contains 18 residues. The CDR3 is CASIPVTDTSCGCNEQFF. The CDR3, as DNA: TGTGCCAGCATACCCGTGACAGATACCTCTTGTGGATGCAATGAGCAGTTCTTC.

J is TRBJ2-7 and V is TRBV20-1; D uncertain. The germline CDR1 and CDR2 sequences are DFQATT and SNEGSKA (reference sequence). V gave up 4 bases and J gave up 3 bases, with 7 bases separating them. The CDR3 contains 11 residues. CDR3 in amino acids: CSAIRGYEQYF. CDR3 nucleotides: TGCAGTGCTATACGAGGCTACGAGCAGTACTTC.

The chain combines TRBV7-8 with TRBJ2-1; 9 bases match TRBD2. CDR1 and CDR2 from the germline V gene are SGHVS and FQNEAQ. The CDR3 is 15 amino acids. J was trimmed by 5 bases and V by 3 bases; bases with no gene match: 5. The CDR3 DNA reads as TGTGCCAGCAGCTTGCGAGTAGCGGGGGACAATGAGCAGTTCTTC. Translation gives CASSLRVAGDNEQFF.

CDR3 nucleotides: TGTGCCAGCAGCCCTTCGCAGTCTCTCCCCCGCTACAATGAGCAGTTCTTC. Amino acids: CASSPSQSLPRYNEQFF. The V call is TRBV3-1 (or the pseudogene TRBV3-2), the J call TRBJ2-1, with D hard to call. Between the trimmed V and J ends, which lost 4 bases and 3 bases, there was a span of 19 bases. There are 17 residues in the CDR3. Germline V CDR1 and CDR2: LGHDT, YNNKEL (reference sequence).

V usage is TRBV6-5 and J usage is TRBJ2-1, with 12 bases identical to TRBD2. CDR1 is MNHEY and CDR2 is SVGAGI in the germline V gene. CDR3 size: 15 residues. The V and J ends lost 5 bases and 9 bases, in that order; junction bases with no gene match: 8. The CDR3 here is CASSRRLAGAGEQFF. The CDR3 nucleotides are TGTGCCAGCAGTAGAAGACTAGCGGGAGCGGGTGAGCAGTTCTTC.

This clone has more than one count but fewer than ten. V and J are TRBV2 and TRBJ2-5; a possible D gene is TRBD1 (6 bases). Germline CDR1 is SNHLY and CDR2 is FYNNEI. This CDR3 region has 13 residues. V was cut by 6 bases and J by 7 bases, with 15 bases left in between. The CDR3 DNA sequence: TGTGCCAGCAGAGTACAGGGTGGAGGGACCCAGTACTTC. Translating gives CASRVQGGGTQYF.

The V and J genes are TRBV2 and TRBJ2-6, with unresolved D. The V end lost 4 bases, the J end lost 0 bases, and 10 bases lay between the germline ends. Germline values: CDR1 SNHLY, CDR2 FYNNEI. CDR3 length: 16 residues. CDR3 in amino acids: CASSGATRSGANVLTF. The CDR3 DNA reads as TGTGCCAGCAGTGGGGCAACCCGCTCTGGGGCCAACGTCCTGACTTTC.

The chain is built from TRBV19 and TRBJ1-5, with D perhaps TRBD1 (5 bases). Germline V gene lookup returns CDR1 LNHDA and CDR2 SQIVND (reference sequence). V was pared by 5 bases and J by 7 bases, with 15 bases between. The CDR3 is 14 residues long. CDR3 DNA sequence: TGTGCCAGTAGTGCCGGACCGGGGGAACAGCCCCAGCATTTT. This codes for CASSAGPGEQPQHF.

The chain couples TRBV5-4 to TRBJ1-2; D might be TRBD1 (5 bases). V lost 0 bases, J lost 0 bases, and 18 bases lay in between. CDR3 length: 18 residues. The germline gives CDR1 SGHNT, CDR2 YYREEE (reference sequence). The CDR3 DNA reads TGTGCCAGCAGCTTGGTTGGGGGGGGAACAACCACTAACTATGGCTACACCTTC. Translated, it gives CASSLVGGGTTTNYGYTF.

This chain joins TRBV29-1 and TRBJ2-7; the match to TRBD2 covers 11 bases. Germline lookup yields CDR1 SQVTM and CDR2 ANQGSEA. Trimming removed 7 bases from V and 2 bases from J; junction bases left unmatched: 10. The CDR3 covers 15 residues. The CDR3, as DNA: TGCAGCGCAAAAACCGGGACTAGCGGCGCCTACGAGCAGTACTTC. Protein: CSAKTGTSGAYEQYF.

The chain recombines TRBV27 with TRBJ1-1, with 10 bases fitting TRBD1. Germline CDR1 is MNHEY and CDR2 is SMNVEV (reference sequence). The CDR3 covers 15 residues. V lost 5 bases and J lost 0; bases outside the gene matches: 3. The CDR3 bases are TGTGCCAGCAGTGACAGGGGGCTTGTGAACACTGAAGCTTTCTTT. Amino acid sequence: CASSDRGLVNTEAFF.

The chain combines TRBV19 with TRBJ1-5, with D tentatively TRBD1 (6 bases). V lost 5 bases and J lost 6, with 8 bases in between. The germline gives CDR1 LNHDA, CDR2 SQIVND (reference sequence). CDR3 size: 12 residues. CDR3 loop: CASSQGRQPQHF. CDR3 DNA sequence: TGTGCCAGTAGTCAGGGGCGTCAGCCCCAGCATTTT.

The chain couples TRBV5-1 to TRBJ2-2; 12 nucleotides align to TRBD2. This CDR3 region has 18 residues. CDR1 and CDR2 (germline): SGHRS, YFSETQ. Unmatched junction bases numbered 4, after V lost 1 base and J lost 0 bases. The CDR3 loop reads CASSLILAGGPNTGELFF. CDR3 DNA sequence: TGCGCCAGCAGCTTGATCCTAGCGGGGGGGCCGAACACCGGGGAGCTGTTTTTT.

This chain links TRBV10-2 with TRBJ1-5; the match to TRBD1 covers 9 bases. Germline assignment: CDR1 WSHSY and CDR2 SAAADI. J lost 3 bases, V lost 6 bases, and 9 bases had no gene match. This CDR3 comprises 16 residues. The CDR3 here is CASRQGAAGDNQPQHF. The CDR3 region has the DNA TGCGCCAGCAGACAGGGGGCCGCAGGGGACAATCAGCCCCAGCATTTT.